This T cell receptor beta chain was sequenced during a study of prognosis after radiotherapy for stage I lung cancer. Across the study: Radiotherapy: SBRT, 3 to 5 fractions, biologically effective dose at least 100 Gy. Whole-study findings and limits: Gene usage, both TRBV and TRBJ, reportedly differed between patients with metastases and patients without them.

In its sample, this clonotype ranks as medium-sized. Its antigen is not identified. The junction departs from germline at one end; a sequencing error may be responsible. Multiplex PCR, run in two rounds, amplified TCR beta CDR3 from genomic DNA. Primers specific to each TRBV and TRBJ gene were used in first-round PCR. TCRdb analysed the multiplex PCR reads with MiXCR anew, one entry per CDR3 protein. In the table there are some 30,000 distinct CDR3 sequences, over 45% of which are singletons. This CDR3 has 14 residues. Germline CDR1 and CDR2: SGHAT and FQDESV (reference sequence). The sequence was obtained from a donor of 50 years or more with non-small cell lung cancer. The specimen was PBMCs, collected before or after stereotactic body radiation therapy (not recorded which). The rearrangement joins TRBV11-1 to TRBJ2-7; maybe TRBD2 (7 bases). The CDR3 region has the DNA TGCGCCAGCAGCTTGGGAGGGGGAAGGAACGAGCAGTACTTC. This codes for CASSLGGGRNEQYF.